Given below is one T cell receptor beta chain in context. A few counts support this clonotype. Its antigen is unknown. No per-base quality is available; no much larger clone lies one base away. According to the germline V gene, CDR1 reads LGHNA and CDR2 reads YNFKEQ. The germline ends are 6 bases apart after V is trimmed by 0 bases and J by 6 bases. Reading from cysteine to phenylalanine, the CDR3 counts 13 amino acids. Only the CDR3 region is kept as DNA, spanning 39 bases read in frame from base 1. Libraries were constructed by PCR. These reads were obtained on an Illumina HiSeq 2500. TCR libraries were prepared with molecular barcoding, using unique molecular identifiers to normalize TCRbeta repertoire quantification. Using fastp trimming at Q25 and MiXCR clonotype assembly, TCRdb reanalyzed the public sequencing data and kept in-frame beta chains. Every entry covers one CDR3 protein and lists the most common genes and DNA from its rows. For this sample there are about 350,000 distinct CDR3 sequences; about an eighth appear just once. Jointly, the top ten make up 3.5% to 4.5% of the sample.

The data belong to a study of T-cell reconstitution after alpha-beta-depleted transplantation in children listed by TCRdb under 2016. Context from the whole study: Using TCR repertoire profiling, the study quantitatively followed how T-cell immune reconstitution unfolded in children after TCRalphabeta/CD19-depleted allogeneic hematopoietic cell transplantation.

This sequence uses TRBV4-2 and TRBJ2-1, with no confident D gene call. The receptor's source is a human donor who donated a stem cell graft to a child with Fanconi anemia. Specimen: PBMCs, collected from the stem cell graft. The CDR3 region: CASSQDLFNEQFF. The base sequence is TGTGCCAGCAGCCAAGATTTATTCAATGAGCAGTTCTTC.